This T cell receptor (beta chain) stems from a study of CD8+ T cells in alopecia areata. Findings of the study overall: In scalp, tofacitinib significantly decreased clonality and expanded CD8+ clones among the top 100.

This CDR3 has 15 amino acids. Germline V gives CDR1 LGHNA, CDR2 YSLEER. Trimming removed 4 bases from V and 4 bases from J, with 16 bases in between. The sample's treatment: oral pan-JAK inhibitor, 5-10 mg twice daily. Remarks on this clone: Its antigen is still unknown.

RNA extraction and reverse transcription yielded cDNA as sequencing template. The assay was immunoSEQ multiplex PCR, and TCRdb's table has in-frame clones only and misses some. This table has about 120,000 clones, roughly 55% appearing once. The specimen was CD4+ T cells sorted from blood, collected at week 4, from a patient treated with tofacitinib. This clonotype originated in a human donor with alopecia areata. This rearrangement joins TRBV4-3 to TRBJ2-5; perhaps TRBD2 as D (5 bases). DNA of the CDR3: TGCGCCAGCAGCCGGGGAGACTCCCCGGGAGAGACCCAGTACTTC. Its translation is CASSRGDSPGETQYF.